This record looks at one T cell receptor (beta chain) sequence and its context. Its target is not known. The data were taken from a study of OX40 agonist ivuxolimab in advanced cancers. Turning to the study itself: Ivuxolimab, which is an agonistic anti-OX40 (CD134) antibody, was administered to the patients.

Germline lookup yields CDR1 SGHRS and CDR2 YFSETQ. V dropped 5 bases and J dropped 0 bases, with 3 bases sitting between them. The CDR3 contains 12 residues. Study observations and caveats: Low clonal expansion, among the lowest seen, marked partial responders at 0.1-3.0 mg/kg. On average, CD8+ T cells had more expanded clones than CD4+.

TCRdb's table, derived via immunoSEQ multiplex PCR, lists solely in-frame clones and lacks some. The sample consists of some 68,000 clones, about 90% of them appearing once. This material consisted of CD4+ or CD8+ T cells sorted from blood, taken in a trial of the OX40 agonist ivuxolimab. The chain is built from TRBV5-1 and TRBJ2-1; D gene unclear. The origin of this receptor is an adult with an advanced solid tumor such as melanoma, head and neck, liver or kidney cancer. This chain's CDR3 is CASRDSYNEQFF. The CDR3 coding sequence is TGCGCCAGCAGGGACTCCTACAATGAGCAGTTCTTC.